This T cell receptor beta chain comes out of a study of identical twins. For this clonotype: Its target is unknown.

Deletions cut 1 base from V and 0 bases from J, with 10 bases between. Germline assignment: CDR1 LGHDT and CDR2 YNNKEL (reference sequence). The CDR3 totals 15 residues. Each CDR3 protein is one row after TCRdb ran MiXCR on the 5' RACE reads. The sample lists 1.5 million to 2 million distinct CDR3 sequences, under 35% seen once, with 0.27% in the top ten. The donors were all healthy and Caucasian. Points from the study as a whole: Twins shared out-of-frame alpha sequences with excess low generation probability. Within cord blood, abundant beta clonotypes carried fewer insertions, but memory repertoires showed no such trend.

This receptor was taken from a newborn girl in good health. The specimen was cord blood. This sequence joins TRBV3-1 and TRBJ2-7, with a tentative D call TRBD1 (5 bases). The DNA for the CDR3 is TGTGCCAGCAGCCAAGGAGCAGACAGCTCCTACGAGCAGTACTTC. It yields the protein CASSQGADSSYEQYF.